In this sample, the clone carrying this T cell receptor beta chain turned up many times. Losses at the gene ends were 4 bases for V and 6 bases for J; bases not matched to a gene: 8. The CDR3 extends over 13 amino acids. Germline-derived CDR1 and CDR2 are DFQATT and SNEGSKA (reference sequence). Amplification of the TCR beta CDR3 regions used RNA transcripts (as template). HTBI primers were employed in first-round RT-PCR, then a second-round multiplex PCR followed. TCRdb re-called the multiplex PCR reads through MiXCR, storing one row per CDR3 protein. The sample shows approximately 500,000 distinct CDR3 sequences, 13% to 15% of them seen only once. The entry originates in a study of Graves' ophthalmopathy and Graves' hyperthyroidism.

The sequence derives from a woman aged 30 to 39 with Graves' ophthalmopathy. The chain employs TRBV20-1 and TRBJ1-1; TRBD1 matches 7 bases. The sample taken for sequencing was blood. This chain's CDR3 is CSATQGFGAEAFF. The CDR3 nucleotides are TGCAGTGCTACACAGGGGTTTGGGGCTGAAGCTTTCTTT.